The 18 T cell receptor beta chains in this list originate from one sample, sequenced in a study of shared clonotypes between healthy human individuals. The protocol was immunoSEQ multiplex PCR, while the TCRdb copy is restricted to in-frame clones and leaves out a portion. This table has about 1.5 million clones, roughly 96% appearing once. The sample taken for sequencing was naive CD4+ T cells sorted from blood. Subset: CD45RA+ positively selected. These TCRs come from a man aged 25-40 years in good health.

Points on this clone: Other nucleotide sequences in the sample specify the same CDR3. The J gene is TRBJ2-1, the V gene TRBV6-6; tentatively, D is TRBD1 (6 bases). Trimming shortened V by 4 bases and J by 0 bases, and 10 bases separated the two germline ends. CDR3 length: 15 amino acids. Per the germline V gene, CDR1 is MNHNY and CDR2 is SVGAGI (reference sequence). The CDR3, as DNA: TGTGCCAGCAGTTCAACAGGGAGCTCCTACAATGAGCAGTTCTTC. Translation gives CASSSTGSSYNEQFF.

A remark on this clone: Compared with germline, one end of the junction differs, possibly owing to a read error. This rearrangement joins TRBV7-7 to TRBJ2-3, with D tentatively TRBD1 or TRBD2 (5 bases each). This CDR3 region has 18 residues. Germline V gene sequence: CDR1 SSHAT, CDR2 FNYEAQ (reference sequence). Here the CDR3 reads CASSLGVRGSSSTDTQYF. CDR3 nucleotides: TGTGCTAGCAGCTTAGGGGTTCGGGGAAGCTCTAGCACAGATACGCAGTATTTT.

The chain employs TRBV29-1 and TRBJ2-7; 7 bases agree with TRBD2. Germline V gene data show CDR1 as SQVTM and CDR2 as ANQGSEA. The CDR3 has 14 residues. V shed 2 bases and J 2 bases; nucleotides not matched to a gene: 6. CDR3: CSVEFRGEAYEQYF. For the CDR3, the DNA is TGCAGCGTTGAATTTCGGGGGGAGGCCTACGAGCAGTACTTC.

Turning to this clone: Other DNA sequences in this sample translate to the same CDR3. J is TRBJ2-7 and V is TRBV6-6; TRBD1 aligns across 7 bases. V was pared by 6 bases and J by 2 bases, with 4 bases of the junction left unmatched. The CDR3 has 13 amino acids. Germline CDR1 MNHNY, CDR2 SVGAGI (reference sequence). The DNA for the CDR3 is TGTGCCAGCAGGTCCGGGACAGCCTACGAGCAGTACTTC. This gives the protein CASRSGTAYEQYF.

The V gene is TRBV5-5, the J gene TRBJ2-7; D could derive from TRBD1 or TRBD2 (5 bases each). The CDR3 runs to 13 residues. The germline CDR1 and CDR2 sequences are SGHKS and YYEKEE (reference sequence). V shed 5 bases and J shed 6 bases, with 15 bases lying between them. CDR3 residues: CASSPGPGAEQYF. The CDR3 region has the DNA TGTGCCAGCAGTCCCGGGCCCGGGGCCGAGCAGTACTTC.

The rearrangement uses TRBV5-1 and TRBJ2-7, with 8 bases aligning to TRBD2. The J segment lost 0 bases and the V segment lost 4 bases, leaving 3 bases of the junction unmatched. CDR3 length equals 14 residues. Germline CDR1 is SGHRS and CDR2 is YFSETQ. CDR3 protein: CASSRAGASYEQYF. The CDR3 bases are TGCGCCAGCAGCAGAGCGGGGGCCTCCTACGAGCAGTACTTC.

This rearrangement joins TRBV27 to TRBJ2-3, with D hard to call. This CDR3 contains 13 residues. Trimming took off 5 bases at V and 2 bases at J, with 8 bases between the two ends. Germline V gene lookup returns CDR1 MNHEY and CDR2 SMNVEV (reference sequence). Here the CDR3 DNA reads TGTGCCAGCAGTCCCCATTTCACAGATACGCAGTATTTT. Translation gives CASSPHFTDTQYF.

The chain links TRBV28 to TRBJ2-5, with D unresolved. Trimming left V 9 bases short and J 2 bases short, with 13 bases between. The CDR3 consists of 13 residues. CDR1 MDHEN and CDR2 SYDVKM come from the germline V gene. CDR3 in DNA: TGTGCCAGTATGTTGGCGGCTCAAGAGACCCAGTACTTC. Translating it yields CASMLAAQETQYF.

The chain uses TRBV27 and TRBJ1-5; D gene ambiguous. This CDR3 is 14 amino acids long. V was clipped by 3 bases and J by 0 bases, with 6 bases between them. Germline V gene data show CDR1 as MNHEY and CDR2 as SMNVEV (reference sequence). The CDR3 nucleotides are TGTGCCAGCAGTTTCGTCTATAGCAATCAGCCCCAGCATTTT. Amino acids: CASSFVYSNQPQHF.

V is TRBV7-2 and J is TRBJ2-1; weak D call: TRBD1 (5 bases). CDR1 and CDR2 from the germline V gene are SGHTA and FQGNSA. V was pared by 6 bases and J by 4 bases, with 22 bases between. The CDR3 has 17 amino acids. CDR3 sequence: CASSSALGKDIYNEQFF. The CDR3 nucleotides read TGTGCCAGCAGTTCCGCCTTGGGAAAGGACATTTACAATGAGCAGTTCTTC.

CDR3 nucleotides: TGTGCCAGCAGCCGCCTGAACGGGAGGGTGGATACGCAGTATTTT. Translated, it gives CASSRLNGRVDTQYF. The chain uses TRBV7-3 and TRBJ2-3; TRBD2 matches 8 bases. With V trimmed by 5 bases and J by 6 bases, 10 bases remained unmatched. Germline values: CDR1 SGHTA, CDR2 FQGTGA. The CDR3 consists of 15 residues.

The chain has TRBV7-9 and TRBJ1-1, with TRBD1 matching 9 bases. Germline V gene data show CDR1 as SEHNR and CDR2 as FQNEAQ (reference sequence). Losses at the gene ends were 3 bases for V and 7 bases for J; bases not matched to a gene: 9. The CDR3 contains 15 residues. The CDR3: CASSFLGQGTLEAFF. CDR3 DNA: TGTGCCAGCAGCTTCCTTGGACAGGGGACCCTTGAAGCTTTCTTT.

Comment on this clone: In the same sample, other DNA sequences code for this CDR3. The chain has TRBV4-1 and TRBJ2-7; a possible D gene is TRBD2 (5 bases). Germline V gives CDR1 MGHRA, CDR2 YSYEKL. The germline V and J ends were trimmed by 0 bases and 1 base, with 13 bases remaining between them. The CDR3 extends over 16 amino acids. The CDR3 nucleotides read TGCGCCAGCAGCCAAGATCCCCGGGGTCATTCCTACGAGCAGTACTTC. Residues: CASSQDPRGHSYEQYF.

This chain uses TRBV28 with TRBJ1-2; 8 bases align to TRBD1. Germline values: CDR1 MDHEN, CDR2 SYDVKM. The trim removed 5 bases at V and 5 bases at J, leaving 7 bases unmatched. The CDR3 spans 14 residues. This CDR3 is CASSTAGQGYGYTF. DNA for the CDR3: TGTGCCAGCAGTACGGCCGGACAGGGTTATGGCTACACCTTC.

This clone is a singleton in its sample. The chain employs TRBV7-6 and TRBJ2-2; TRBD2 matches at 11 bases. Germline V gene data show CDR1 as SGHVS and CDR2 as FNYEAQ. This CDR3 has 17 amino acids. V trimming: 0 bases; J trimming: 7 bases; junction bases outside the gene matches: 7. The CDR3 coding sequence is TGTGCCAGCAGCTTAGCGGGACTAGCGGTCTCCCACGGGGAGCTGTTTTTT. This codes for CASSLAGLAVSHGELFF.

The gene calls are TRBV28 and TRBJ2-5, with 11 bases identical to TRBD1. Germline CDR1 and CDR2: MDHEN and SYDVKM. This CDR3 is 14 amino acids long. The junction had 8 bases not matched to a gene; V was cut back by 5 bases and J by 9 bases. CDR3 residues: CASSTRGQGVPQYF. In DNA, the CDR3 is TGTGCCAGCAGTACTCGGGGACAGGGGGTGCCCCAGTACTTC. The whole variable domain, filled in from reference TRBV28 and TRBJ2-5, reads DVKVTQSSRYLVKRTGEKVFLECVQDMDHENMFWYRQDPGLGLRLIYFSYDVKMKEKGDIPEGYSVSREKKERFSLILESASTNQTSMYLCASSTRGQGVPQYFGPGTRLLVL.

This chain uses TRBV5-1 with TRBJ2-5, with 8 bases that match TRBD1. V lost 4 bases and J lost 5; bases outside the gene matches: 7. The CDR3 runs 14 residues. The germline V gene encodes CDR1 SGHRS and CDR2 YFSETQ. The DNA of the CDR3 is TGCGCCAGCAGCCCAGGGACAGGACACGAGACCCAGTACTTC. Encoded protein: CASSPGTGHETQYF. The entire variable domain, with the rest obtained from reference TRBV5-1 and TRBJ2-5, is as follows: KAGVTQTPRYLIKTRGQQVTLSCSPISGHRSVSWYQQTPGQGLQFLFEYFSETQRNKGNFPGRFSGRQFSNSRSEMNVSTLELGDSALYLCASSPGTGHETQYFGPGTRLLVL.

The chain uses TRBV19 and TRBJ2-5, with D tentatively TRBD1 or TRBD2 (5 bases each). CDR3 size: 14 residues. The germline V and J ends were trimmed by 3 bases and 1 base, with 9 bases remaining between them. From germline, CDR1 is LNHDA and CDR2 SQIVND (reference sequence). Here the CDR3 DNA reads TGTGCCAGTAGTATTGGGGACGCCCAAGAGACCCAGTACTTC. This translates into CASSIGDAQETQYF.